This entry lists 10 T cell receptor beta chains sequenced from one sample in a study of CD8+CD57+ T cells in acquired aplastic anemia. Template material for TCR beta VDJ and CDR3 profiling consisted of genomic DNA. TCRdb analysed the reads with MiXCR anew, one entry per CDR3 protein. The sample lists a few hundred thousand distinct CDR3 sequences, around 60% occurring once. Sequencing input: sorted CD4+, CD8+, or CD8+CD57+ T cells (not recorded which) from PBMCs. Receptors originate from a human donor in good health.

The rearrangement uses TRBV20-1 and TRBJ2-5, with TRBD1 matching 9 bases. This CDR3 region has 14 residues. J gave up 9 bases and V 0 bases, and 8 bases lay outside the gene matches. Germline CDR1 is DFQATT and CDR2 is SNEGSKA (reference sequence). The CDR3 DNA follows: TGCAGTGCTAGAGATCGTTTTGACAGGGGGTCCCAGTACTTC. It yields the protein CSARDRFDRGSQYF.

The chain carries TRBV20-1 and TRBJ2-7, with 7 nucleotides matching TRBD2. V was clipped by 6 bases and J by 4 bases; unmatched bases: 6. CDR1 is DFQATT, CDR2 SNEGSKA, per germline (reference sequence). The CDR3 has 12 residues. This CDR3 is CSAQGRGYEQYF. Written as DNA, the CDR3 is TGCAGTGCACAAGGGCGGGGGTACGAGCAGTACTTC.

Comments on this clonotype: At one boundary the junction diverges from the germline segment, which might be a read error. For the CDR3, the DNA is TGTGCTAGCAGCGCCCTAGCGGGAGCGGACGGGGAGCTGTTTTTT. As protein: CASSALAGADGELFF. This sequence joins TRBV7-7 and TRBJ2-2; 10 bases map to TRBD2. This CDR3 comprises 15 residues. CDR1 is SSHAT, CDR2 FNYEAQ, per germline (reference sequence).

The chain has TRBV19 and TRBJ1-6; the D is unclear. Germline lookup yields CDR1 LNHDA and CDR2 SQIVND (reference sequence). There are 16 residues in the CDR3. V gave up 10 bases and J gave up 0 bases, with 16 bases separating them. CDR3 sequence reads: CATKLSSSSYNSPLHF. As DNA, the CDR3 is TGTGCCACCAAGCTCAGTTCGAGCTCCTATAATTCACCCCTCCACTTT.

This sequence joins TRBV29-1 and TRBJ2-3; 9 nucleotides match TRBD2. With 4 bases clipped from V and 4 bases from J, the junction kept 3 bases outside the gene matches. The CDR3 contains 13 residues. Germline CDR1 reads SQVTM; CDR2 reads ANQGSEA. CDR3 amino acids: CSVAGGGADTQYF. CDR3 coding DNA: TGCAGCGTTGCCGGCGGGGGGGCAGATACGCAGTATTTT.

As concerns this clonotype: At one boundary the junction diverges from the germline segment, which might be a read error. This rearrangement joins TRBV12-3 or TRBV12-4 to TRBJ1-1; D is unresolved. This CDR3 has 13 residues. The CDR3 region is CASSLVVSTEAFF. The CDR3 DNA reads as TGTGCCAGCAGCTTAGTCGTCAGCACTGAAGCTTTCTTT.

The chain uses TRBV9 and TRBJ2-1, with 10 bases matching TRBD2. Germline CDR1 and CDR2: SGDLS and YYNGEE. This CDR3 region has 16 residues. The junction had 7 bases not matched to a gene; V was cut back by 0 bases and J by 7 bases. CDR3 sequence: CASSVVPSGGRNEQFF. In DNA, the CDR3 is TGTGCCAGCAGCGTAGTCCCTAGCGGGGGCCGGAATGAGCAGTTCTTC.

This clonotype was counted a few times. The gene calls are TRBV29-1 and TRBJ1-1; D perhaps matches TRBD1 (6 bases). CDR3 length: 13 amino acids. Germline V lookup: CDR1 SQVTM, CDR2 ANQGSEA. The V end was cut by 6 bases, the J end by 0 bases, with 11 bases between. CDR3 nucleotide sequence: TGCAGCGTCCTGGACAGCATGAACACTGAAGCTTTCTTT. It yields the protein CSVLDSMNTEAFF.

V usage is TRBV2 and J usage is TRBJ2-7; D may be TRBD2 (5 bases). Per germline, CDR1 SNHLY and CDR2 FYNNEI. The CDR3 spans 12 residues. V was shortened by 10 bases and J by 11 bases, with 21 bases between the two germline ends. The CDR3 sequence: CATQLTPGREYF. CDR3 nucleotide sequence: TGTGCCACCCAGTTGACACCCGGGCGGGAGTACTTC.

CDR3 in DNA: TGCAGTGCTAGGTGGACTAGCGGACACAATGAGCAGTTCTTC. Its protein is CSARWTSGHNEQFF. The chain is built from TRBV20-1 and TRBJ2-1; the match to TRBD2 covers 10 bases. The CDR3 consists of 14 residues. V lost 3 bases to trimming and J lost 5 bases; unmatched junction nucleotides: 4. Germline V gene sequence: CDR1 DFQATT, CDR2 SNEGSKA (reference sequence).